These T cell receptor beta chains were read from a single sample in a study of cytomegalovirus exposure and HLA in healthy donors. Only in-frame clones appear in the TCRdb table, and some are missing; sequencing was by immunoSEQ multiplex PCR. This specimen shows about 38,000 clones; the ten leading clones hold approximately 10%. What was sequenced was PBMCs. The receptors here all came from a man aged 35-49 years in good health and CMV-seropositive. CDR3s include the opening cysteine and the closing phenylalanine or tryptophan. D genes are given only for firm matches.

>TRBV7-6|TRBJ2-7|.
CASSQGPANPYEQYF
>TRBV7-9|TRBJ2-3|TRBD2
CASSTTSGSTDTQYF
>TRBV5-1|TRBJ2-5|.
CASSLGASLETQYF
>TRBV10-1|TRBJ1-4|TRBD1
CASRDREEKLFF
>TRBV5-1|TRBJ1-1|.
CASSLEAGVNTEAFF
>TRBV7-3|TRBJ2-2|TRBD2
CASSPQRGTSGSLGTGELFF
>TRBV4-1|TRBJ2-7|TRBD2
CASSQRAPPSGRPTSYEQYF
>TRBV11-3|TRBJ1-1|.
CASSLRGTEAFF
>TRBV5-1|TRBJ1-1|.
CASTKWAGHTEAFF
>TRBV5-8|TRBJ1-5|.
CASSSPPGGGSSNQPQHF
>TRBV29-1|TRBJ2-7|.
CSVDAGGRDEQYF
>TRBV7-9|TRBJ1-1|.
CASSQQVNTEAFF
>TRBV11-3|TRBJ2-1|.
CASTSWEDPYNEQFF
>TRBV9|TRBJ1-2|.
CASSVTGMGYGYTF
>TRBV5-6|TRBJ2-5|TRBD1
CASSGTGDQETQYF
>TRBV4-2|TRBJ2-1|TRBD2
CASSRSGLAGGGSYNEQFF
>TRBV5-4|TRBJ2-3|TRBD2
CASSLGLAERTDTQYF
>TRBV7-9|TRBJ2-3|TRBD2
CASSLGTSGSEDTQYF
>TRBV7-3|TRBJ2-7|TRBD2
CASSLTGLAGGPEEEQYF
>TRBV10-3|TRBJ2-7|.
CAISDTRSSYEQYF
>TRBV14|TRBJ2-2|TRBD2
CASSPRLALSTGELFF
>TRBV7-9|TRBJ2-3|TRBD2
CASSNPRQLLAGEADTQYF
>TRBV5-3|TRBJ2-7|.
CARSLDAASPSSYEQYF
>TRBV19|TRBJ1-4|.
CASSQSATNEKLFF
>TRBV10-3|TRBJ2-3|.
CAISEQTGQDTQYF
>TRBV11-3|TRBJ2-7|TRBD1
CASGGQGSFGYEQYF
>TRBV6-1|TRBJ2-3|.
CATLDSNTQYF
>TRBV7-2|TRBJ2-7|.
CASSPAYEQYF
>TRBV7-2|TRBJ2-7|TRBD2
CASSLEGLAGLEQYF
>TRBV7-6|TRBJ2-3|.
CASSLAPASIDTQYF
>TRBV5-5|TRBJ2-7|TRBD2
CASSLPAGSYEQYF